Each of the 22 T cell receptor beta chains below was sequenced from the same sample in a study of blood T cells in healthy people across ages. The second PCR ran roughly 6 to 11 cycles with a sample-barcoded 5' primer and J-beta primers. TCRdb independently ran MiXCR on the 5' RACE reads; one entry per CDR3 protein. The sample shows about 760,000 distinct CDR3 sequences, just over 55% of them seen only once. The sequenced material came from blood. These TCRs come from a man in his forties in good health.

The chain joins TRBV5-1 to TRBJ2-1; perhaps D is TRBD1 or TRBD2 (5 bases each). The CDR3 is made up of 16 amino acids. CDR1 is SGHRS, CDR2 YFSETQ, per germline. V dropped 4 bases and J dropped 0 bases, with 14 bases sitting between them. The CDR3 here is CASSAGTTPSYNEQFF. CDR3 DNA: TGCGCCAGCAGCGCCGGGACGACTCCCTCCTACAATGAGCAGTTCTTC.

This clonotype was picked up a small number of times. The V gene is TRBV20-1, the J gene TRBJ2-7; no definite D call. The V gene lost 3 bases and the J gene lost 10 bases, with 16 bases spanning the gap. The CDR3 is 12 amino acids. CDR1 is DFQATT, CDR2 SNEGSKA, per germline (reference sequence). In DNA form, the CDR3 reads TGCAGTGCTAGGGCGGCAAGAGATGACCAGTACTTC. Translation: CSARAARDDQYF.

The genes are TRBV12-3 or TRBV12-4 and TRBJ2-1, with TRBD2 matching over 14 bases. V lost 8 bases and J lost 5; bases outside the gene matches: 8. The CDR3 extends over 16 amino acids. The CDR3 region is CASLPGLAGDHNEQFF. CDR3 nucleotide sequence: TGTGCCAGCCTGCCGGGACTAGCGGGGGACCACAATGAGCAGTTCTTC.

The chain couples TRBV7-2 to TRBJ2-6, with D possibly being TRBD2 (6 bases). V lost 4 bases to trimming and J lost 2 bases, with 15 bases between them. Germline CDR1 and CDR2: SGHTA and FQGNSA. The CDR3 consists of 17 residues. CDR3 in amino acids: CASSSVGWGAGANVLTF. CDR3 sequence (DNA): TGTGCCAGCAGCTCCGTCGGTTGGGGGGCTGGGGCCAACGTCCTGACTTTC.

The rearrangement joins TRBV11-2 to TRBJ2-1; D is unclear. Trimming removed 6 bases from V and 10 bases from J, with 10 bases in between. This CDR3 region has 11 residues. Germline CDR1 and CDR2: SGHAT and FQNNGV. DNA of the CDR3: TGTGCCAGCAGTCGGACGGAGGAGCAGTTCTTC. It specifies CASSRTEEQFF. Complete variable domain (other parts from reference TRBV11-2 and TRBJ2-1): EAGVAQSPRYKIIEKRQSVAFWCNPISGHATLYWYQQILGQGPKLLIQFQNNGVVDDSQLPKDRFSAERLKGVDSTLKIQPAKLEDSAVYLCASSRTEEQFFGPGTRLTVL.

V is TRBV6-1 and J is TRBJ2-5, with TRBD1 identical over 11 bases. Germline loops: CDR1 MNHNS, CDR2 SASEGT. Trimming at V came to 6 bases and at J to 5 bases, leaving 5 bases not matched to a gene. The CDR3 length is 14 residues. CDR3 bases: TGTGCCAGCAGAGGGACAGGGGGATCTGAGACCCAGTACTTC. Encoded protein: CASRGTGGSETQYF.

The V gene is TRBV24-1, the J gene TRBJ2-5, with 7 bases identical to TRBD1. Trimming took 6 bases from V and 5 from J; bases not matched to a gene: 5. The germline gives CDR1 KGHDR, CDR2 SFDVKD. The CDR3 has 13 residues. Here the CDR3 DNA reads TGTGCCACCAGTCCCTACAGGGGTGAGACCCAGTACTTC. Translation gives CATSPYRGETQYF.

The chain joins TRBV5-6 to TRBJ2-1; a weak D match, TRBD1 (6 bases). The V end lost 4 bases, the J end lost 0 bases, and 17 bases lay between the germline ends. In germline, CDR1 is SGHDT, CDR2 YYEEEE. This CDR3 comprises 17 residues. The CDR3 is CASSKPWGLSSYNEQFF. In nucleotides, the CDR3 is TGTGCCAGCAGCAAACCTTGGGGGCTTAGCTCCTACAATGAGCAGTTCTTC.

The V and J genes are TRBV5-1 and TRBJ2-7, with 7 positions matching TRBD2. This CDR3 region has 15 residues. Germline lookup yields CDR1 SGHRS and CDR2 YFSETQ. With V trimmed by 0 bases and J by 0 bases, 3 bases remained unmatched. The CDR3 spells CASSLAGTTSYEQYF. The CDR3 coding sequence is TGCGCCAGCAGCTTGGCCGGGACTACCTCCTACGAGCAGTACTTC.

The chain combines TRBV20-1 with TRBJ2-3, with TRBD2 identical over 9 bases. CDR3 length: 15 amino acids. The germline CDR1 and CDR2 sequences are DFQATT and SNEGSKA (reference sequence). The J segment lost 3 bases and the V segment lost 0 bases, leaving 4 bases of the junction unmatched. The DNA for the CDR3 is TGCAGTGCTAGAGATACGCGGGAGGGGACAGATACGCAGTATTTT. This codes for CSARDTREGTDTQYF.

The chain's CDR3 is CASSLAGVGAYNEQYF. DNA of the CDR3: TGCGCCAGCAGCTTGGCAGGTGTCGGTGCCTACAATGAGCAGTACTTC. V is TRBV5-1 and J is TRBJ2-7, with no clear D. V gave up 0 bases and J gave up 7 bases, with 20 bases separating them. The length of the CDR3 is 16 residues. Germline CDR1 and CDR2: SGHRS and YFSETQ.

This clonotype was counted many times. V is TRBV7-2 and J is TRBJ2-7; 11 nucleotides line up with TRBD2. V lost 5 bases to trimming and J lost 6 bases; unmatched junction nucleotides: 6. From germline, CDR1 is SGHTA and CDR2 FQGNSA. The CDR3 covers 14 residues. CDR3 DNA sequence: TGTGCCAGCAGCCCCCGCCTAGCGGGGGGCGAGCAGTACTTC. It specifies CASSPRLAGGEQYF.

The chain uses TRBV4-2 and TRBJ2-5, with a possible D match to TRBD1 (5 bases). The CDR3 runs 15 residues. V dropped 0 bases and J dropped 0 bases, with 8 bases sitting between them. Germline CDR1 LGHNA, CDR2 YNFKEQ. The CDR3, as DNA: TGTGCCAGCAGCCAAGAGGGGCGGAACCAAGAGACCCAGTACTTC. Amino acid sequence: CASSQEGRNQETQYF.

The chain employs TRBV11-2 and TRBJ2-7; D may be TRBD2 (6 bases). The end of the DNA fits TRBJ2-5 better, so the J call may be wrong. This CDR3 has 14 residues. Germline CDR1 SGHAT, CDR2 FQNNGV. The CDR3 loop reads CASSLERGLETQYF. The CDR3, as DNA: TGTGCCAGCAGCTTAGAGAGGGGACTAGAGACCCAGTACTTC.

This clonotype was found a few times. The chain has TRBV11-2 and TRBJ2-1; D possibly corresponds to TRBD2 (6 bases). Germline V gene lookup returns CDR1 SGHAT and CDR2 FQNNGV. V lost 1 base and J lost 4, with 8 bases in between. The CDR3 covers 14 residues. The CDR3 reads CASSLAGVYNEQFF. The CDR3, as DNA: TGTGCCAGCAGCTTAGCGGGGGTTTACAATGAGCAGTTCTTC.

The chain combines TRBV25-1 with TRBJ2-5, with D uncertain. CDR1 and CDR2 from the germline V gene are MGHDK and SYGVNS. The CDR3 runs to 16 residues. The V gene lost 4 bases and the J gene lost 2 bases, with 17 bases spanning the gap. In DNA, the CDR3 is TGTGCCAGCAGTGGCCTTAGACAAGCTTCACAAGAGACCCAGTACTTC. This gives the protein CASSGLRQASQETQYF.

V is TRBV27 and J is TRBJ2-3, with 7 bases aligning to TRBD2. The CDR3 length is 16 residues. Germline CDR1 is MNHEY and CDR2 is SMNVEV (reference sequence). After removal of 7 bases from V and 1 base from J, the junction contained 11 bases not matched to a gene. The CDR3, as DNA: TGTGCCAGCAAAGGCCTTGTTGGGGGGGGCACAGATACGCAGTATTTT. Translated: CASKGLVGGGTDTQYF.

The chain is built from TRBV3-1 and TRBJ1-5; TRBD1 might be the D (6 bases). The CDR3 loop spans 15 amino acids. Between the trimmed V and J ends, which lost 0 bases and 7 bases, there was a span of 13 bases. CDR1 is LGHDT and CDR2 is YNNKEL in the germline V gene (reference sequence). In nucleotides, the CDR3 is TGTGCCAGCAGCCAAGACGCAACAGGGAACCAGCCCCAGCATTTT. Protein: CASSQDATGNQPQHF.

This clonotype showed up just a few times. The J gene is TRBJ2-7, the V gene TRBV6-2 or TRBV6-3; weak D call: TRBD1 (6 bases). This CDR3 contains 15 residues. CDR1 and CDR2 from the germline V gene are MNHEY and SVGEGT. Trimming removed 3 bases at V and 3 bases at J, with 15 bases between. CDR3 loop: CASSYGEQGYYEQYF. CDR3 nucleotide sequence: TGTGCCAGCAGTTATGGGGAACAGGGATACTACGAGCAGTACTTC.

As DNA, the CDR3 is TGCAGCGTCAGGGGGACAGCGTCCTACAATGAGCAGTACTTC. It is translated as CSVRGTASYNEQYF. V usage is TRBV29-1 and J usage is TRBJ2-1; 7 nucleotides line up with TRBD1. The DNA end lines up better with TRBJ2-7; the J call may be wrong. Germline V lookup: CDR1 SQVTM, CDR2 ANQGSEA. The CDR3 runs to 14 residues.

In its sample, this clonotype was seen a few times. CDR3 nucleotide sequence: TGTGCCAGCAGCTCCGCCAAAGGGCTGGTGTACGAGCAGTACTTC. Translating it yields CASSSAKGLVYEQYF. This chain uses TRBV6-2 or TRBV6-3 with TRBJ2-7; D gene ambiguous. Trimming cost V 6 bases and J 4 bases, with 19 bases left between them. The V gene's germline CDR1 is MNHEY and CDR2 SVGEGT. The CDR3 is 15 amino acids.

J is TRBJ2-5 and V is TRBV7-3; D remains unclear. The V gene's germline CDR1 is SGHTA and CDR2 FQGTGA. The CDR3 consists of 13 residues. The V gene lost 3 bases and the J gene lost 3 bases, with 8 bases spanning the gap. The CDR3 is CASSFDNKETQYF. For the CDR3, the DNA is TGTGCCAGCAGCTTTGATAACAAAGAGACCCAGTACTTC. Full variable domain (missing parts from reference TRBV7-3 and TRBJ2-5): GAGVSQTPSNKVTEKGKYVELRCDPISGHTALYWYRQSLGQGPEFLIYFQGTGAADDSGLPNDRFFAVRPEGSVSTLKIQRTERGDSAVYLCASSFDNKETQYFGPGTRLLVL.